Below, one T cell receptor beta chain is given with its context. As yet, its antigen is unknown. CDR1 is SGHDN, CDR2 FVKESK, per germline. The CDR3 spans 15 residues. The ends were cut back, 3 bases at V and 3 bases at J, with 12 bases in the middle. This record belongs to a study of blood T cells in healthy people across ages. Study-wide findings and caveats: Diversity was higher, and naive CD4+ cells more numerous, in long-lived donors than in aged donors. No conclusive comparison of naive versus antigen-experienced cells was possible with unsorted PBMCs. In older individuals, TCR beta diversity per million T cells was lower, falling roughly linearly with age.

The second PCR ran roughly 7 to 11 cycles with a sample-barcoded 5' primer and J-beta primers. Every individual sample yielded 3 million or more paired-end reads (each containing CDR3). Each CDR3 protein is one row after TCRdb ran MiXCR on the 5' RACE reads. The sample includes approximately 1.5 million distinct CDR3 sequences, approximately 43% of them seen just once. Sequencing used blood. The source is a woman aged 18 to 35 in good health. The gene calls are TRBV14 and TRBJ2-1, with D perhaps matching TRBD1 or TRBD2 (5 bases each). Here the CDR3 reads CASSHMGTNYNEQFF. The CDR3 DNA reads TGTGCCAGCAGCCATATGGGGACGAACTACAATGAGCAGTTCTTC. The complete variable domain, with remaining parts taken from reference TRBV14 and TRBJ2-1, reads EAGVTQFPSHSVIEKGQTVTLRCDPISGHDNLYWYRRVMGKEIKFLLHFVKESKQDESGMPNNRFLAERTGGTYSTLKVQPAELEDSGVYFCASSHMGTNYNEQFFGPGTRLTVL.